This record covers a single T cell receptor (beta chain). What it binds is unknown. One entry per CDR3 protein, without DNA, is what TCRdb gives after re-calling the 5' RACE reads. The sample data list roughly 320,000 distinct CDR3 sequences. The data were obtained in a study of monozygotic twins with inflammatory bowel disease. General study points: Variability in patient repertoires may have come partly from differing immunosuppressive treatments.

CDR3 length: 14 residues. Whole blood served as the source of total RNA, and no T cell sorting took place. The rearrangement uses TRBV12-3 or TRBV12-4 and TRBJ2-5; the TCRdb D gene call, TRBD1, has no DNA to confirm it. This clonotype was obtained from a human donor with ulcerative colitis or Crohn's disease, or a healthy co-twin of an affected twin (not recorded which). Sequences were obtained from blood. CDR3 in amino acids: CASSLVGARETQYF.